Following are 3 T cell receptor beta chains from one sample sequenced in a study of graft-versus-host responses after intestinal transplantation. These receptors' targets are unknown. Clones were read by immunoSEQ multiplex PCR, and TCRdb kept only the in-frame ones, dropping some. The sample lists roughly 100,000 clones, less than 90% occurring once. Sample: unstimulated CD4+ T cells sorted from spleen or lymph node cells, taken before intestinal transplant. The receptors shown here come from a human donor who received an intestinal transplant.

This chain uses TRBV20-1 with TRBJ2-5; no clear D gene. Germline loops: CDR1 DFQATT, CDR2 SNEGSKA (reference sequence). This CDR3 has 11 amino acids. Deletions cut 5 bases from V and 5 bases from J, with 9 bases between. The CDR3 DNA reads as TGCAGTGCTTTTGGGTGGGAGACCCAGTACTTC. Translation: CSAFGWETQYF.

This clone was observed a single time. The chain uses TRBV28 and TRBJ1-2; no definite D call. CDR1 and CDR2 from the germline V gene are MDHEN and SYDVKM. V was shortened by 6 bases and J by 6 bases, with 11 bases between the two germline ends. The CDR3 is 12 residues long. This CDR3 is CASRTAPNGYTF. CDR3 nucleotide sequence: TGTGCCAGCAGGACCGCTCCCAATGGCTACACCTTC.

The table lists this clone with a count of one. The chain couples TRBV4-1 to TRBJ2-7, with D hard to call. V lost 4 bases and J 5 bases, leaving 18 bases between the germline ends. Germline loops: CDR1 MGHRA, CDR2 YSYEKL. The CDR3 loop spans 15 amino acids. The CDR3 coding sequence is TGCGCCAGCAGCCGGGTTCGGTCGCTGACGCACGAGCAGTACTTC. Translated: CASSRVRSLTHEQYF.